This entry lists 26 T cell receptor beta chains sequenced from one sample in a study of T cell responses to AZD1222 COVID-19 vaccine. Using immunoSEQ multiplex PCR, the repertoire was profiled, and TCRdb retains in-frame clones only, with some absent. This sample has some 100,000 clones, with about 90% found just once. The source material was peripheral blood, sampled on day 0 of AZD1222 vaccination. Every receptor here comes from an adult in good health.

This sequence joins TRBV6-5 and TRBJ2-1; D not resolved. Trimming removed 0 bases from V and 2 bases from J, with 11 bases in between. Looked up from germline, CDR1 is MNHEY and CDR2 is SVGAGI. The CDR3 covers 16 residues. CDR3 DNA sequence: TGTGCCAGCAGTTACTCGAAAGGGTTTGCCTACAATGAGCAGTTCTTC. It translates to CASSYSKGFAYNEQFF.

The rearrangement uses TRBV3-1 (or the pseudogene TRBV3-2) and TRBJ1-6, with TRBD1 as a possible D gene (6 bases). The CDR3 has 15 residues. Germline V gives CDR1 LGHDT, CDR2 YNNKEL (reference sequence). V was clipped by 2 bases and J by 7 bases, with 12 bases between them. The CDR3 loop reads CASSQTGHENSPLHF. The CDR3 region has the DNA TGTGCCAGCAGCCAAACGGGACACGAGAATTCACCCCTCCACTTT.

The CDR3 region is CASSQQGIFSRGAFF. CDR3 DNA sequence: TGTGCCAGTAGTCAACAGGGGATTTTTTCCCGGGGAGCTTTCTTT. V and J are TRBV19 and TRBJ1-1; the match to TRBD1 covers 7 bases. The J segment lost 10 bases and the V segment lost 5 bases, leaving 16 bases of the junction unmatched. CDR1 is LNHDA, CDR2 SQIVND, per germline (reference sequence). The CDR3 is made up of 15 amino acids.

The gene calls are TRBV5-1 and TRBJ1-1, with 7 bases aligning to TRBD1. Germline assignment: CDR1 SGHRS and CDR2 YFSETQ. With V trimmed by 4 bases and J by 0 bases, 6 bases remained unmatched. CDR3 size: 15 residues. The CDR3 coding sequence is TGCGCCAGCAGCGCGCTTACAGGGGTGAACACTGAAGCTTTCTTT. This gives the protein CASSALTGVNTEAFF.

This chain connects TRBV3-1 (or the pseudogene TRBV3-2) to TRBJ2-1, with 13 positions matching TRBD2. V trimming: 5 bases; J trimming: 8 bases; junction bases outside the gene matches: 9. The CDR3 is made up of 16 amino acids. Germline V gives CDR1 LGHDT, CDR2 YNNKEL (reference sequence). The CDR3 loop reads CASSSLGLAGAHEQFF. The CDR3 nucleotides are TGTGCCAGCAGCTCCCTCGGACTAGCGGGAGCCCATGAGCAGTTCTTC.

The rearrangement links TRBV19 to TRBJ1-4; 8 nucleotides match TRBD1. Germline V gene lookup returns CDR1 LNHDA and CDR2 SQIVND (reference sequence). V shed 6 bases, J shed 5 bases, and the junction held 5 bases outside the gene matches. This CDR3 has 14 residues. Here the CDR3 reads CASSLGQENEKLFF. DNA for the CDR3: TGTGCCAGTAGCCTGGGACAGGAGAATGAAAAACTGTTTTTT.

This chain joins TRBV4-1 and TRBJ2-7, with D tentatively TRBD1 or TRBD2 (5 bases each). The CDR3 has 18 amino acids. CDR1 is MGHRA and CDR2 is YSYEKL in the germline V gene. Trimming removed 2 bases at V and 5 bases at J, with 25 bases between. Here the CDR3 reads CASSQFISLAGRGDEQYF. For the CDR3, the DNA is TGCGCCAGCAGCCAATTTATCAGTCTAGCTGGTAGGGGTGACGAGCAGTACTTC.

CDR3 DNA: TGTGCCTGGAGTCCCGAACGGGAGACCCAGTACTTC. As protein: CAWSPERETQYF. The rearrangement links TRBV30 to TRBJ2-5; no reliable D call. CDR3 length equals 12 residues. Trimming took 2 bases from V and 5 from J, leaving 9 bases between them. Germline-derived CDR1 and CDR2 are GTSNPN and SVGIG (reference sequence).

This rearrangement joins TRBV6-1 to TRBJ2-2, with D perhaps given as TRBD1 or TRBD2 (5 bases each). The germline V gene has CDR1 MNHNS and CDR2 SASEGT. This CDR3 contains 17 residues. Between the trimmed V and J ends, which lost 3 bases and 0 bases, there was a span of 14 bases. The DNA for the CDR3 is TGTGCCAGCAGTGAGTGGGACGGACTCGCGAACACCGGGGAGCTGTTTTTT. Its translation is CASSEWDGLANTGELFF.

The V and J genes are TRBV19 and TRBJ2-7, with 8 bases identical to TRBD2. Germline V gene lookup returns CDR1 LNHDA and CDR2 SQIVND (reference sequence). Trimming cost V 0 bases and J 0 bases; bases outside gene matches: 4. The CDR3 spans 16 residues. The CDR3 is CASSIDGTRSSYEQYF. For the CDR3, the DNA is TGTGCCAGTAGTATAGATGGGACTAGGTCCTCCTACGAGCAGTACTTC.

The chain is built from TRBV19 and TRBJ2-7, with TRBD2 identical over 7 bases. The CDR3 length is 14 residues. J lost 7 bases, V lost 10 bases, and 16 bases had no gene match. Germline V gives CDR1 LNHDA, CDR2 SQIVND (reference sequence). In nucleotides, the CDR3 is TGTGCCACTGAATCACAGGCCCTGGGGGGGGAGCAGTACTTC. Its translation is CATESQALGGEQYF. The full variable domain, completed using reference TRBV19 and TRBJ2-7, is DGGITQSPKYLFRKEGQNVTLSCEQNLNHDAMYWYRQDPGQGLRLIYYSQIVNDFQKGDIAEGYSVSREKKESFPLTVTSAQKNPTAFYLCATESQALGGEQYFGPGTRLTVT.

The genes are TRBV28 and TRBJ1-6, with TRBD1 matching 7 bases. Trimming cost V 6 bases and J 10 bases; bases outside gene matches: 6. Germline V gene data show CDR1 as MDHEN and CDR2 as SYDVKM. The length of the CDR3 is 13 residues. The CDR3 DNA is TGTGCCAGCAGCTCAGGGGGTCGGTCACCCCTCCACTTT. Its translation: CASSSGGRSPLHF.

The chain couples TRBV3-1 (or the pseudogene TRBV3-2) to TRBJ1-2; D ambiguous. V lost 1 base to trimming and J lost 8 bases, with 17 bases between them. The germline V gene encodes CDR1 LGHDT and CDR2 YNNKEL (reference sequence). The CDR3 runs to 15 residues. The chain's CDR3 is CASSQGVRDPEGYTF. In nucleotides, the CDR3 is TGTGCCAGCAGCCAAGGGGTTCGGGATCCCGAGGGCTACACCTTC.

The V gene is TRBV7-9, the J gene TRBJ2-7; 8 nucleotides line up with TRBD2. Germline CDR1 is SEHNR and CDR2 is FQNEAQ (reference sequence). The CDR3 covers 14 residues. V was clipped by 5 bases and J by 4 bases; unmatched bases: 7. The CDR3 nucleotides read TGTGCCAGCAGCGGCGGGCGGGAGGCATACGAGCAGTACTTC. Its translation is CASSGGREAYEQYF.

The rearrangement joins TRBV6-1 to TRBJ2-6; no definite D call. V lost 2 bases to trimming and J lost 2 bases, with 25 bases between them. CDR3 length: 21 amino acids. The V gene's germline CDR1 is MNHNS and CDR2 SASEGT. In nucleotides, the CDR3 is TGTGCCAGCAGTGAACGTGTAGCCAGCGCTCCGCGAAGGGCTGGGGCCAACGTCCTGACTTTC. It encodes CASSERVASAPRRAGANVLTF.

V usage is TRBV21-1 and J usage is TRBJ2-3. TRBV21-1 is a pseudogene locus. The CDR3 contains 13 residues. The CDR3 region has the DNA TGTGCCAGTAGCGGGTGGGGCACAGATACGCAGTATTTT. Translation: CASSGWGTDTQYF.

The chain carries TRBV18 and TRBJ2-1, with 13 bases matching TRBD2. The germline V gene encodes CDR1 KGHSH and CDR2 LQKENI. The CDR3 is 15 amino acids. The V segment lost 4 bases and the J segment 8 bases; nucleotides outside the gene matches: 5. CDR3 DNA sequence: TGTGCCAGCTCACACCGGACTAGCGGGAGCGATGAGCAGTTCTTC. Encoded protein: CASSHRTSGSDEQFF.

CDR3 in amino acids: CASRRGTSGYNEQFF. The DNA of the CDR3 is TGTGCCAGCAGAAGGGGGACTAGCGGATACAATGAGCAGTTCTTC. The chain joins TRBV5-4 to TRBJ2-1; 11 bases are a match to TRBD2. The CDR3 totals 15 residues. In germline, CDR1 is SGHNT, CDR2 YYREEE (reference sequence). With V trimmed by 5 bases and J by 4 bases, 5 bases remained unmatched.

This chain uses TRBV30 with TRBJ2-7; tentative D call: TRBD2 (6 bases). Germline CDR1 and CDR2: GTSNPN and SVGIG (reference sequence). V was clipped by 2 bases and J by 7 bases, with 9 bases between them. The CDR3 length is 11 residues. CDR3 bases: TGTGCCTGGAGTCCACGGGGGGAGCAGTACTTC. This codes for CAWSPRGEQYF.

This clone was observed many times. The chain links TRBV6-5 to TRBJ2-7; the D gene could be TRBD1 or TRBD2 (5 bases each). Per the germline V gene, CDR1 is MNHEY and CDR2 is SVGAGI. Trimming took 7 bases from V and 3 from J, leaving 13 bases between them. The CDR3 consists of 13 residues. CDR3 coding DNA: TGTGCCAGCATATCCGGGACGGTCTACGAGCAGTACTTC. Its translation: CASISGTVYEQYF.

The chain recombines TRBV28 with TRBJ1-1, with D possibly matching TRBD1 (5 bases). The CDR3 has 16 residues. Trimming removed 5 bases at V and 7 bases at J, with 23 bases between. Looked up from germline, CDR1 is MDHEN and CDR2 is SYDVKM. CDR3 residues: CASSPPGWGENGEAFF. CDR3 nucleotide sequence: TGTGCCAGCAGTCCCCCAGGGTGGGGGGAGAACGGTGAAGCTTTCTTT.

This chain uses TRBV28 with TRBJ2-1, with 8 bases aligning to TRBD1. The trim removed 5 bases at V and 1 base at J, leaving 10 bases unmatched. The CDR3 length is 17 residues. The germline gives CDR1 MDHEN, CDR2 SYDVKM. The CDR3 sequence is CASSRIQGQESYNEQFF. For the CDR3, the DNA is TGTGCCAGCAGTCGGATACAGGGACAGGAGTCCTACAATGAGCAGTTCTTC.

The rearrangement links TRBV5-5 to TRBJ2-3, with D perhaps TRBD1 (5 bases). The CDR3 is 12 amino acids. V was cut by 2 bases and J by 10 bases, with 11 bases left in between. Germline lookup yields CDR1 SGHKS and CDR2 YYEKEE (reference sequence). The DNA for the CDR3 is TGTGCCAGCAGCTTTACGACAGTATCGCAGTATTTT. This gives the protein CASSFTTVSQYF.

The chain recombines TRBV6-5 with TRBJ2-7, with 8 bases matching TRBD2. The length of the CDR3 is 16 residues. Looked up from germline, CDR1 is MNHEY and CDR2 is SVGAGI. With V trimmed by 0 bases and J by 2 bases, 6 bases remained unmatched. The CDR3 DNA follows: TGTGCCAGCAGTTACTCGGATAGCGGGACACCCTACGAGCAGTACTTC. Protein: CASSYSDSGTPYEQYF.

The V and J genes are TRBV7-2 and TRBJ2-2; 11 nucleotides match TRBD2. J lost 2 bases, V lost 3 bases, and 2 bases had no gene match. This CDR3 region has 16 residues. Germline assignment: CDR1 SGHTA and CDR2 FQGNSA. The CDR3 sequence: CASSLTSGINTGELFF. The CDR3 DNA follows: TGTGCCAGCAGCTTGACTAGCGGGATTAACACCGGGGAGCTGTTTTTT. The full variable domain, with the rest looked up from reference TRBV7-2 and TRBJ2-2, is GAGVSQSPSNKVTEKGKDVELRCDPISGHTALYWYRQSLGQGLEFLIYFQGNSAPDKSGLPSDRFSAERTGGSVSTLTIQRTQQEDSAVYLCASSLTSGINTGELFFGEGSRLTVL.

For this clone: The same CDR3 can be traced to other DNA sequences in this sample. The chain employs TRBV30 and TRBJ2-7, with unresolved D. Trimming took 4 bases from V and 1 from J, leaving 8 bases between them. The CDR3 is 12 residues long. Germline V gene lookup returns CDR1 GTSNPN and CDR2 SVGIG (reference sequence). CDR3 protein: CAWTSGSYEQYF. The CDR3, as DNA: TGTGCCTGGACGAGTGGATCCTACGAGCAGTACTTC.